This T cell receptor beta chain was found in a study of blood T cell repertoires in COVID-19. Study as a whole: T cells, B-cell-depleted T cells, or PBMCs provided the cDNA or gDNA that served as material.

Categorization into cohorts depended on clinical history that participants reported. Symptom resolution, clearance, or two negative PCRs marked the recovered donors of Cohort 3. Clones were read by immunoSEQ multiplex PCR, and TCRdb kept only the in-frame ones, dropping some. The data show 200,000 to 250,000 clones, with over 80% seen just once and approximately 6.6% held by the top ten. CDR3 length: 13 amino acids. Germline V CDR1 and CDR2: SGHKS, YYEKEE (reference sequence). V dropped 1 base and J dropped 1 base, with 5 bases sitting between them. This clone appeared a few times. The sequencing sample was made of PBMCs or T cells enriched from blood (not recorded which). The chain links TRBV5-5 to TRBJ1-1; D uncertain. This receptor was identified in a woman in her forties who had recovered from COVID-19. DNA for the CDR3: TGTGCCAGCAGCTTGATAGCGAACACTGAAGCTTTCTTT. Translating it yields CASSLIANTEAFF.